The 12 T cell receptor beta chains below were found in one sample sequenced in a study of cytomegalovirus exposure and HLA in healthy donors. Primers included in the PCR were 60 Vbeta and 13 Jbeta primers. Libraries were prepared by immunoSEQ multiplex PCR; TCRdb keeps only in-frame clonotypes and omits some of them. Among 74,000 or so clones listed, 60% to 85% were seen once. Specimen: PBMCs. All receptors come from a woman aged 40 to 50 in good health and CMV-seropositive.

The J gene is TRBJ2-7, the V gene TRBV5-6; TRBD1 agrees at 7 bases. Germline V gene sequence: CDR1 SGHDT, CDR2 YYEEEE. With V trimmed by 3 bases and J by 3 bases, 3 bases remained unmatched. This CDR3 region has 13 residues. The CDR3 sequence: CASSSRDSYEQYF. The CDR3 nucleotides are TGTGCCAGCAGCTCCCGGGACAGCTACGAGCAGTACTTC.

V usage is TRBV6-1 and J usage is TRBJ2-7; 8 bases fit TRBD2. The junction had 3 bases not matched to a gene; V was cut back by 3 bases and J by 2 bases. This CDR3 spans 14 amino acids. CDR1 is MNHNS, CDR2 SASEGT, per germline. The CDR3 DNA reads TGTGCCAGCAGTGACTCTAGCGGGCCCTACGAGCAGTACTTC. It encodes CASSDSSGPYEQYF.

This clone came up a few times. V is TRBV5-1 and J is TRBJ1-1, with 7 positions matching TRBD1. CDR1 and CDR2 (germline): SGHRS, YFSETQ. V gave up 4 bases and J gave up 1 base; unmatched junction bases: 10. This CDR3 is built from 16 residues. The CDR3 sequence is CASSTGDRRQNTEAFF. The CDR3 DNA reads as TGCGCCAGCAGCACAGGGGACCGACGGCAGAACACTGAAGCTTTCTTT. Combining the CDR3 with reference TRBV5-1 and TRBJ1-1 gives the whole variable domain KAGVTQTPRYLIKTRGQQVTLSCSPISGHRSVSWYQQTPGQGLQFLFEYFSETQRNKGNFPGRFSGRQFSNSRSEMNVSTLELGDSALYLCASSTGDRRQNTEAFFGQGTRLTVV.

V gene TRBV11-2 combines with J gene TRBJ1-2; 12 nucleotides align to TRBD1. The V gene's germline CDR1 is SGHAT and CDR2 FQNNGV. Unmatched junction bases numbered 8, after V lost 5 bases and J lost 4 bases. The CDR3 consists of 16 residues. CDR3 sequence: CASSPVPGQGAYGYTF. In nucleotides, the CDR3 is TGTGCCAGCAGCCCCGTCCCGGGACAGGGGGCCTATGGCTACACCTTC.

This chain links TRBV28 with TRBJ2-7; D is uncertain. Trimming left V 6 bases short and J 7 bases short, with 10 bases between. Germline V gives CDR1 MDHEN, CDR2 SYDVKM. The CDR3 has 11 residues. As DNA, the CDR3 is TGTGCCAGCAGCCACGCGTGGGAGCAGTACTTC. It codes for CASSHAWEQYF.

This chain uses TRBV5-1 with TRBJ2-1; D is possibly TRBD1 (7 bases). CDR3 length equals 15 residues. Looked up from germline, CDR1 is SGHRS and CDR2 is YFSETQ. Deletions cut 6 bases from V and 8 bases from J, with 21 bases between. CDR3: CASTPGGQRAHEQFF. In nucleotides, the CDR3 is TGCGCCAGCACCCCCGGGGGACAGAGGGCGCATGAGCAGTTCTTC.

The chain uses TRBV9 and TRBJ2-2; a weak D match, TRBD2 (6 bases). This CDR3 is built from 16 residues. V was shortened by 1 base and J by 2 bases, with 12 bases between the two germline ends. Germline V gene lookup returns CDR1 SGDLS and CDR2 YYNGEE. The CDR3 bases are TGTGCCAGCAGCGTATTCGGGGGTGCAAACACCGGGGAGCTGTTTTTT. This translates into CASSVFGGANTGELFF. Combining the CDR3 with reference TRBV9 and TRBJ2-2 gives the whole variable domain DSGVTQTPKHLITATGQRVTLRCSPRSGDLSVYWYQQSLDQGLQFLIQYYNGEERAKGNILERFSAQQFPDLHSELNLSSLELGDSALYFCASSVFGGANTGELFFGEGSRLTVL.

This sequence joins TRBV7-3 and TRBJ1-1, with TRBD1 as a possible D gene (5 bases). Germline-derived CDR1 and CDR2 are SGHTA and FQGTGA. This CDR3 contains 13 residues. The V gene lost 5 bases and the J gene lost 1 base, with 8 bases spanning the gap. The CDR3 sequence: CASSLQGNTEAFF. CDR3 DNA sequence: TGTGCCAGCAGCCTTCAGGGGAACACTGAAGCTTTCTTT.

This clone was recorded a few times. The rearrangement uses TRBV6-6 and TRBJ1-5, with D possibly matching TRBD1 (6 bases). This CDR3 region has 15 residues. The germline V gene encodes CDR1 MNHNY and CDR2 SVGAGI (reference sequence). Trimming took 6 bases from V and 4 from J, leaving 16 bases between them. The CDR3 spells CASRPTRGGNQPQHF. The CDR3 region has the DNA TGTGCCAGCAGACCAACAAGGGGGGGGAATCAGCCCCAGCATTTT.

The chain links TRBV5-6 to TRBJ1-4, with 10 bases aligning to TRBD1. The CDR3 extends over 13 amino acids. CDR1 SGHDT and CDR2 YYEEEE come from the germline V gene. V was pared by 7 bases and J by 8 bases, with 5 bases of the junction left unmatched. This CDR3 reads CASQGTGEEKLFF. In nucleotides, the CDR3 is TGTGCCAGCCAAGGGACAGGGGAAGAAAAACTGTTTTTT.

This chain links TRBV15 with TRBJ1-2, with D hard to call. This CDR3 has 13 residues. Trimming shortened V by 6 bases and J by 3 bases, and 11 bases separated the two germline ends. CDR1 and CDR2 from the germline V gene are LNHNV and YYDKDF (reference sequence). CDR3 residues: CATSPENDYGYTF. The CDR3, as DNA: TGTGCCACCAGTCCGGAGAACGACTATGGCTACACCTTC.

This CDR3 reads CASSQGSSPLHF. CDR3 DNA sequence: TGTGCCAGCAGCCAGGGGAGTTCACCCCTCCACTTT. V is TRBV14 and J is TRBJ1-6; D remains ambiguous. The CDR3 is 12 residues long. CDR1 and CDR2 from the germline V gene are SGHDN and FVKESK. The V gene lost 3 bases and the J gene lost 9 bases, with 6 bases spanning the gap.